The 17 T cell receptor beta chains reported below all come from one sample, sequenced in a study of regulatory T cells in long-lasting Graves disease. Time point described: newly diagnosed GD, antithyroid drugs for less than 3 months. The TCR library used RNA extracted from PBMCs. To make TCR beta libraries, researchers used iRepertoire HTBI primers and Arm-PCR of CDR3 regions. Each CDR3 protein is one row after TCRdb ran MiXCR on the multiplex PCR reads. Here the sample spans around 500,000 distinct CDR3 sequences, 12% being singletons. These same data were also listed under a study on T cells in Graves' hyperthyroidism and ophthalmopathy.

The starting material was peripheral blood mononuclear cells (PBMCs), obtained at new diagnosis, from a patient treated with antithyroid drugs. The source of these receptors is a woman between 25 and 40 years old with Graves disease.

At least ten counts were recorded for this clonotype. DNA for the CDR3: TGCAGTGCTAGAGTTCCTGCGGGCGGGAGAGGGTTCTCCTACAATGAGCAGTTCTTC. Protein product: CSARVPAGGRGFSYNEQFF. The V and J genes are TRBV20-1 and TRBJ2-1; 7 bases map to TRBD2. Per the germline V gene, CDR1 is DFQATT and CDR2 is SNEGSKA (reference sequence). V lost 1 base and J lost 0; bases outside the gene matches: 15. CDR3 length: 19 residues.

This clonotype was counted ten times or more. The chain combines TRBV2 with TRBJ2-3, with unresolved D. The germline V and J ends were trimmed by 7 bases and 1 base, with 12 bases remaining between them. The CDR3 is made up of 14 amino acids. Germline V gene sequence: CDR1 SNHLY, CDR2 FYNNEI. In nucleotides, the CDR3 is TGTGCCAGCACCCTTGAGTGGGGCACAGATACGCAGTATTTT. Protein product: CASTLEWGTDTQYF.

There are a few counts of this clonotype. The J gene is TRBJ2-2, the V gene TRBV29-1, with D tentatively TRBD1 or TRBD2 (5 bases each). With 8 bases removed from V and 6 bases from J, the gap between germline ends came to 16 bases. From germline, CDR1 is SQVTM and CDR2 ANQGSEA. The CDR3 extends over 13 amino acids. CDR3 nucleotide sequence: TGCAGCCACGAGGGGAGCCAAGCCGGGGAGCTGTTTTTT. Its translation is CSHEGSQAGELFF.

At least ten counts were recorded for this clonotype. The V call is TRBV12-3 or TRBV12-4, the J call TRBJ2-7, with D unclear. There are 14 residues in the CDR3. Trimming cost V 1 base and J 4 bases, with 11 bases left between them. The CDR3 loop is CASSLVAAPYEQYF. The CDR3, as DNA: TGTGCCAGCAGTTTAGTGGCAGCCCCGTACGAGCAGTACTTC.

The chain joins TRBV19 to TRBJ1-5; D perhaps matches TRBD1 (6 bases). Germline loops: CDR1 LNHDA, CDR2 SQIVND (reference sequence). V dropped 5 bases and J dropped 7 bases, with 24 bases sitting between them. This CDR3 has 17 residues. The CDR3 bases are TGTGCCAGTAGTTTCGACCCCCCCAGCAGGGGTGGACAGCCCCAGCATTTT. This translates into CASSFDPPSRGGQPQHF.

This clonotype has only a few counts. This rearrangement joins TRBV10-3 to TRBJ2-5; a possible D gene is TRBD1 (6 bases). The CDR3 covers 13 residues. The V and J ends lost 5 bases and 1 base respectively, with 8 bases between them. The germline V gene has CDR1 ENHRY and CDR2 SYGVKD. CDR3 amino acids: CAISWTVQETQYF. CDR3 DNA sequence: TGTGCCATCAGTTGGACAGTCCAAGAGACCCAGTACTTC.

In this sample, this clonotype turned up many times. J is TRBJ2-5 and V is TRBV6-1; 13 bases agree with TRBD2. This CDR3 is 18 amino acids long. CDR1 is MNHNS and CDR2 is SASEGT in the germline V gene. With V trimmed by 8 bases and J by 5 bases, 17 bases remained unmatched. The CDR3 DNA reads TGTGCCAGCTGTCCCCCCACTAGCGGGAGGGCCGTCTGCGAGACCCAGTACTTC. Translated, it gives CASCPPTSGRAVCETQYF.

This clonotype appeared many times. The chain combines TRBV30 with TRBJ2-2; 7 bases match TRBD2. The germline V gene has CDR1 GTSNPN and CDR2 SVGIG (reference sequence). The CDR3 spans 11 residues. In nucleotides, the CDR3 is TGTGCGGCGGGAGTAGTGGGGGAGCTGTTTTTT. It is translated as CAAGVVGELFF.

This clonotype was seen ten or more times. This chain connects TRBV27 to TRBJ2-2; D is perhaps TRBD1 (5 bases). Germline V gives CDR1 MNHEY, CDR2 SMNVEV (reference sequence). The CDR3 contains 13 residues. V dropped 4 bases and J dropped 4 bases, with 7 bases sitting between them. CDR3: CASSYDSTGELFF. CDR3 DNA: TGTGCCAGCAGTTATGACAGCACCGGGGAGCTGTTTTTT.

The sample holds many counts of this clonotype. The rearrangement links TRBV24-1 to TRBJ1-5; 7 positions match TRBD1. The CDR3 spans 15 residues. In germline, CDR1 is KGHDR, CDR2 SFDVKD. Germline trimming cut 3 bases from V and 7 bases from J; bases unmatched to any gene: 8. CDR3 sequence (DNA): TGTGCCACCAGTGATACGACAGGGTCAGGGCAGCCCCAGCATTTT. Protein sequence: CATSDTTGSGQPQHF.

A word on this clonotype: This probably arose from a read error, given a far larger clone one base away. The chain employs TRBV2 and TRBJ2-7; tentatively, D is TRBD2 (6 bases). V shed 6 bases and J shed 7 bases, with 13 bases lying between them. Germline loops: CDR1 SNHLY, CDR2 FYNNEI. CDR3 length: 12 residues. The CDR3 sequence is CASRTRKAEQYF. The CDR3, as DNA: TGTGCCAGCAGGACTAGAAAGGCTGAGCAGTACTTC.

This sequence joins TRBV18 and TRBJ1-1; D ambiguous. V shed 3 bases and J shed 2 bases, with 10 bases lying between them. Germline-derived CDR1 and CDR2 are KGHSH and LQKENI. This CDR3 has 14 amino acids. The CDR3 loop reads CASSPTVVNTEAFF. CDR3 coding DNA: TGTGCCAGCTCACCCACCGTAGTAAACACTGAAGCTTTCTTT.

This clonotype was detected many times. The chain recombines TRBV2 with TRBJ1-1; D gene unclear. The CDR3 contains 14 residues. V lost 0 bases and J lost 0, with 5 bases in between. Looked up from germline, CDR1 is SNHLY and CDR2 is FYNNEI. CDR3 nucleotide sequence: TGTGCCAGCAGTGAAGCGCCGATGAACACTGAAGCTTTCTTT. It yields the protein CASSEAPMNTEAFF.

This clonotype was found a few times. The gene calls are TRBV27 and TRBJ2-1; TRBD2 agrees at 12 bases. CDR1 is MNHEY and CDR2 is SMNVEV in the germline V gene (reference sequence). V gave up 2 bases and J gave up 7 bases; unmatched junction bases: 9. The CDR3 contains 17 residues. The chain's CDR3 is CASSLGLAGSWGNEQFF. The CDR3 bases are TGTGCCAGCAGTTTAGGACTAGCGGGATCTTGGGGGAATGAGCAGTTCTTC.

This clonotype was observed many times. The chain recombines TRBV6-5 with TRBJ1-1; D ambiguous. CDR1 MNHEY and CDR2 SVGAGI come from the germline V gene. This CDR3 region has 16 residues. The V end was cut by 0 bases, the J end by 4 bases, with 15 bases between. The CDR3 coding sequence is TGTGCCAGCAGTTACTCACGGACCGGGCTGAGCACTGAAGCTTTCTTT. It translates to CASSYSRTGLSTEAFF.

This clonotype was seen repeatedly, ten times or more. The chain employs TRBV7-2 and TRBJ2-1, with D hard to call. Germline V gene sequence: CDR1 SGHTA, CDR2 FQGNSA. This CDR3 has 14 amino acids. Between the trimmed V and J ends, which lost 1 base and 8 bases, there was a span of 12 bases. CDR3 in DNA: TGTGCCAGCAGCTTAGGGACCGTTTTAGATGAGCAGTTCTTC. Its protein product is CASSLGTVLDEQFF.

This clonotype was counted at least ten times. The chain uses TRBV27 and TRBJ1-1; the D is unclear. V gave up 6 bases and J gave up 4 bases, with 30 bases separating them. This CDR3 comprises 19 residues. Germline CDR1 is MNHEY and CDR2 is SMNVEV (reference sequence). CDR3 DNA: TGTGCCAGCAGGGGTTTTGTACCACCTGATGATTCGTCCGGCACTGAAGCTTTCTTT. Protein sequence: CASRGFVPPDDSSGTEAFF.